A selection of T cell receptor beta chains follows, all from one sample in a study of PD-1 blockade in classical Hodgkin lymphoma. Measured with immunoSEQ multiplex PCR; TCRdb has only the in-frame clones, and not every one. The table lists roughly 18,000 clones, just over 70% of them singletons. This sample comprised CD4+ T cells from blood, obtained before the fourth cycle of nivolumab. Receptors were obtained from a human donor with classical Hodgkin lymphoma. Each CDR3 is given with its conserved first and last residue. D genes are given only for firm matches. Where a row states a size, it is once, few, many or the class of an expanded clone; other rows omit it.

TRBV19	TRBD1	TRBJ1-4	-	CASSVGTARNEKLFF	TGTGCCAGTAGTGTGGGGACAGCACGAAATGAAAAACTGTTTTTT
TRBV11-2	TRBD2	TRBJ2-1	-	CASSLVIAGVGGEQFF	TGTGCCAGCAGCTTAGTCATTGCGGGAGTGGGCGGTGAGCAGTTCTTC
TRBV30	-	TRBJ1-6	once	CAWSVLDNSPLHF	TGTGCCTGGAGTGTCCTTGATAATTCACCCCTCCACTTT
TRBV11-2	TRBD2	TRBJ2-7	-	CASSLILAGDYEQYF	TGTGCCAGCAGCTTAATACTAGCGGGAGACTACGAGCAGTACTTC
TRBV4-3	-	TRBJ2-1	-	CASSLGGYSYNEQFF	TGCGCCAGCAGCCTGGGGGGCTACTCCTACAATGAGCAGTTCTTC
TRBV13	-	TRBJ2-2	-	CATPVVNTGELFF	TGTGCCACGCCAGTGGTGAACACCGGGGAGCTGTTTTTT
TRBV2	-	TRBJ2-7	few	CASSFLRDGEQYF	TGTGCCAGCAGTTTCTTGCGGGACGGCGAGCAGTACTTC
TRBV5-4	TRBD2	TRBJ2-7	medium-sized	CASSLGGLAGLGYEQYF	TGTGCCAGCAGCTTAGGGGGACTAGCGGGGTTAGGATACGAGCAGTACTTC
TRBV18	TRBD2	TRBJ2-7	-	CASSPKLAGGSEQYF	TGTGCCAGCTCCCCGAAACTAGCGGGGGGTAGCGAGCAGTACTTC
TRBV28	-	TRBJ1-2	few	CASRFTEPYYGYTF	TGTGCCAGCAGATTCACGGAGCCCTACTATGGCTACACCTTC
TRBV15	-	TRBJ1-2	-	CATSKGRSPKLDYGYTF	TGTGCCACCAGCAAAGGGAGAAGTCCTAAGCTCGACTATGGCTACACCTTC
TRBV7-2	-	TRBJ1-1	-	CASSSTTVTEAFF	TGTGCCAGCAGCTCTACAACGGTCACTGAAGCTTTCTTT
TRBV19	TRBD2	TRBJ2-1	-	CASRGTSGFYNEQFF	TGTGCCAGTAGGGGGACTAGCGGGTTCTACAATGAGCAGTTCTTC
TRBV30	TRBD1	TRBJ2-6	-	CAWDGQAGANVLTF	TGTGCCTGGGATGGACAGGCTGGGGCCAACGTCCTGACTTTC
TRBV5-1	TRBD1	TRBJ1-1	-	CASSLKRPDRANRNTEAFF	TGCGCCAGCAGCTTAAAAAGGCCGGACAGGGCAAACCGCAACACTGAAGCTTTCTTT
TRBV2	-	TRBJ1-2	-	CASVGKYGYTF	TGTGCCAGCGTCGGGAAGTACGGCTACACCTTC
TRBV19	-	TRBJ2-1	-	CASRPSQANNEQFF	TGTGCCAGTAGGCCTAGTCAGGCTAACAATGAGCAGTTCTTC
TRBV5-6	TRBD2	TRBJ2-1	-	CASSPQPAGGGEQFF	TGTGCCAGCAGCCCACAGCCAGCGGGGGGGGGAGAGCAGTTCTTC
TRBV4-3	TRBD2	TRBJ2-1	-	CASSQDWAGAGNEQFF	TGCGCCAGCAGCCAAGATTGGGCGGGAGCTGGCAATGAGCAGTTCTTC
TRBV6-5	-	TRBJ1-6	medium-sized	CASSFRGTNSPLHF	TGTGCCAGCAGTTTCAGGGGAACGAATTCACCCCTCCACTTT
TRBV5-1	-	TRBJ2-1	-	CASSLVGGYNEQFF	TGCGCCAGCAGCTTGGTTGGGGGTTACAATGAGCAGTTCTTC
TRBV6-6	TRBD2	TRBJ2-2	once	CASTPGGAYTGELFF	TGTGCCAGCACCCCGGGGGGGGCCTACACCGGGGAGCTGTTTTTT
TRBV5-1	TRBD2	TRBJ2-3	-	CASSLAGTSTDTQYF	TGCGCCAGCAGCTTAGCGGGGACCTCCACAGATACGCAGTATTTT
TRBV9	TRBD2	TRBJ2-5	-	CASSVISGRSMETQYF	TGTGCCAGCAGCGTTATTAGCGGGAGGAGTATGGAGACCCAGTACTTC
TRBV7-9	TRBD1	TRBJ2-3	-	CASSQGQGTDTQYF	TGTGCCAGCAGCCAAGGACAGGGAACAGATACGCAGTATTTT
TRBV6-5	-	TRBJ1-1	-	CATTANTEAFF	TGTGCCACGACAGCGAACACTGAAGCTTTCTTT
TRBV5-4	-	TRBJ2-1	-	CASSLPRSSYNEQFF	TGTGCCAGCAGCCTCCCGAGAAGCTCCTACAATGAGCAGTTCTTC
TRBV27	TRBD2	TRBJ2-7	once	CASRRTRGAPYEQYF	TGTGCCAGCAGGAGGACGCGGGGGGCCCCCTACGAGCAGTACTTC
TRBV11-2	TRBD2	TRBJ2-3	-	CASSSSGGASSTDTQYF	TGTGCCAGCAGCTCAAGCGGGGGGGCTTCTAGCACAGATACGCAGTATTTT
TRBV2	TRBD1	TRBJ1-2	-	CASSGYRGGYTF	TGTGCCAGCAGTGGATACAGGGGAGGCTACACCTTC
TRBV6-1	-	TRBJ2-2	-	CASLNPGALTGELFF	TGTGCCAGCCTAAATCCGGGGGCCCTCACCGGGGAGCTGTTTTTT
TRBV9	TRBD1	TRBJ1-3	few	CASSVERLGTAGNTIYF	TGTGCCAGCAGCGTAGAACGATTGGGGACAGCTGGAAACACCATATATTTT
TRBV2	TRBD1	TRBJ1-1	-	CASRQDRGLTEAFF	TGTGCCAGCAGGCAGGACAGGGGACTCACTGAAGCTTTCTTT
TRBV28	-	TRBJ1-5	few	CASSLVGIIQPQHF	TGTGCCAGCAGTTTGGTAGGGATTATTCAGCCCCAGCATTTT
TRBV5-3	-	TRBJ2-7	medium-sized	CARSFRQGYHEQYF	TGTGCCAGAAGCTTCAGGCAGGGGTACCACGAGCAGTACTTC
TRBV7-2	TRBD2	TRBJ2-3	-	CASSLVSSGSSDTQYF	TGTGCCAGCAGCTTAGTATCTAGCGGGAGTTCAGATACGCAGTATTTT
TRBV9	-	TRBJ2-3	-	CASSVAQVGTDTQYF	TGTGCCAGCAGCGTAGCACAGGTGGGAACAGATACGCAGTATTTT
TRBV2	-	TRBJ1-2	-	CASSEEGGYGYTF	TGTGCCAGCAGTGAAGAGGGGGGCTATGGCTACACCTTC
TRBV11-2	TRBD1	TRBJ1-1	-	CASSLDRAAVEAFF	TGTGCCAGCAGCTTGGACAGGGCGGCCGTTGAAGCTTTCTTT
TRBV6-1	TRBD1	TRBJ2-7	-	CASSRTGSYEQYF	TGTGCCAGCAGTCGGACAGGGAGCTACGAGCAGTACTTC
TRBV5-1	TRBD1	TRBJ2-5	-	CASSPGPGMGQKKETQYF	TGCGCCAGCAGCCCAGGACCCGGGATGGGACAGAAAAAAGAGACCCAGTACTTC
TRBV5-1	-	TRBJ1-4	few	CASSLDVVGGSEKLFF	TGCGCCAGCAGCTTGGACGTGGTAGGAGGAAGCGAAAAACTGTTTTTT
TRBV27	-	TRBJ2-7	-	CASSPLAGATPYEQYF	TGTGCCAGCAGTCCTCTGGCGGGGGCGACCCCCTACGAGCAGTACTTC
TRBV18	-	TRBJ1-1	-	CASSPGMNTEAFF	TGTGCCAGCTCACCGGGTATGAACACTGAAGCTTTCTTT
TRBV19	-	TRBJ1-4	-	CASSPRTDEKLFF	TGTGCCAGTAGTCCCCGGACGGATGAAAAACTGTTTTTT
TRBV11-3	-	TRBJ1-2	few	CASSLDSQLLNYGYTF	TGTGCCAGCAGCTTAGATTCTCAACTCCTTAACTATGGCTACACCTTC